Below are 6 T cell receptor beta chains sequenced from a single sample in a study of shared clonotypes between healthy human individuals. Clones were sequenced by immunoSEQ multiplex PCR, and TCRdb holds only the in-frame ones, with some missing. The table lists some 500,000 clones, 90% to 96% of them singletons, with approximately 0.06% in the top ten. Input material: naive CD4+ T cells sorted from blood. Subset given: CD45RA+ positively selected. The source is a woman aged 25 to 39 in good health.

This chain joins TRBV28 and TRBJ2-5; perhaps TRBD2 as D (5 bases). With the DNA end fitting TRBJ2-7 better, the J assignment may be wrong. The CDR3 has 17 amino acids. CDR1 is MDHEN and CDR2 is SYDVKM in the germline V gene. The CDR3 region has the DNA TGTGCCAGCAGCACTATGTCAGTGGCGGGCCCTGGCTACGAGCAGTACTTC. This encodes CASSTMSVAGPGYEQYF.

V is TRBV6-9 and J is TRBJ2-7; 7 bases match TRBD1. This CDR3 comprises 16 residues. In germline, CDR1 is MNHGY, CDR2 SVAAGI. V shed 7 bases, J shed 3 bases, and the junction held 15 bases outside the gene matches. This CDR3 reads CASIAYRYRGGYEQYF. The CDR3 coding sequence is TGTGCCAGCATCGCTTATCGGTACAGGGGCGGCTACGAGCAGTACTTC.

As concerns this clone: Other DNA sequences in this specimen translate into the identical CDR3. The chain couples TRBV28 to TRBJ2-4; D might be TRBD1 or TRBD2, each matching 7 bases. The CDR3 totals 15 residues. Trimming pared 5 bases from V and 3 bases from J, leaving 14 bases between. Germline V gene data show CDR1 as MDHEN and CDR2 as SYDVKM. For the CDR3, the DNA is TGTGCCAGCAGTGGCCCAGGGGGGGGCAAAAACATTCAGTACTTC. Residues: CASSGPGGGKNIQYF.

The chain links TRBV18 to TRBJ1-2, with 9 bases aligning to TRBD1. The length of the CDR3 is 17 residues. The germline V gene has CDR1 KGHSH and CDR2 LQKENI. Losses at the gene ends were 3 bases for V and 5 bases for J; bases not matched to a gene: 13. CDR3 sequence reads: CASSPLKTGGSGYGYTF. The CDR3 coding sequence is TGTGCCAGCTCACCTCTGAAAACAGGGGGCTCAGGGTATGGCTACACCTTC.

The chain carries TRBV6-5 and TRBJ2-7, with 8 bases that match TRBD1. Germline V CDR1 and CDR2: MNHEY, SVGAGI. The CDR3 covers 16 residues. After removal of 4 bases from V and 2 bases from J, the junction contained 10 bases not matched to a gene. CDR3 bases: TGTGCCAGCAGTTCCCACGGACAGGGAAGAGCCTACGAGCAGTACTTC. It translates to CASSSHGQGRAYEQYF.

The chain combines TRBV30 with TRBJ2-1; 8 bases line up with TRBD2. Losses at the gene ends were 2 bases for V and 4 bases for J; bases not matched to a gene: 1. The length of the CDR3 is 13 residues. Germline assignment: CDR1 GTSNPN and CDR2 SVGIG (reference sequence). CDR3 region: CAWSSSGYNEQFF. CDR3 nucleotide sequence: TGTGCCTGGAGTTCTAGCGGGTACAATGAGCAGTTCTTC.